These 29 T cell receptor beta chains originate from one sample sequenced in a study of blood T cell repertoires in COVID-19. TCRdb's copy holds only in-frame clones and misses some; the assay was immunoSEQ multiplex PCR. The top ten clones hold around 4.2% of a sample with 300,000 to 350,000 clones, 90% to 95% of them seen once. The source material was PBMCs or T cells enriched from blood (not recorded which). These receptors came from a woman in her twenties or thirties who had been exposed to COVID-19.

This clone was picked up a small number of times. The J gene is TRBJ1-3, the V gene TRBV5-4; 7 nucleotides match TRBD1. This CDR3 region has 15 residues. Per germline, CDR1 SGHNT and CDR2 YYREEE (reference sequence). V lost 3 bases, J lost 2 bases, and 5 bases stayed unmatched. The CDR3 protein is CASSWDSRTGNTIYF. The CDR3 nucleotides are TGTGCCAGCAGCTGGGACAGCAGGACTGGAAACACCATATATTTT.

The V gene is TRBV19, the J gene TRBJ1-6, with TRBD1 matching over 7 bases. V gave up 7 bases and J gave up 6 bases; unmatched junction bases: 15. CDR1 is LNHDA and CDR2 is SQIVND in the germline V gene (reference sequence). The CDR3 extends over 17 amino acids. The CDR3 DNA sequence: TGTGCCAGTAAGGAGGGGGCGAACCTACTTAGTAATTCACCCCTCCACTTT. It specifies CASKEGANLLSNSPLHF.

The CDR3 protein is CASSEGLPGPAGTQYF. The DNA for the CDR3 is TGTGCCAGCAGTGAGGGACTACCGGGGCCCGCGGGTACGCAGTATTTT. The gene calls are TRBV6-4 and TRBJ2-3; 7 bases match TRBD2. The CDR3 has 16 residues. Germline CDR1 reads MRHNA; CDR2 reads SNTAGT. V shed 3 bases and J 8 bases; nucleotides not matched to a gene: 14.

The CDR3 sequence: CASWGRGRENTIYF. The CDR3, as DNA: TGTGCCAGCTGGGGCAGGGGGCGCGAAAACACCATATATTTT. This rearrangement joins TRBV6-5 to TRBJ1-3; 8 nucleotides line up with TRBD1. V shed 8 bases and J 6 bases; nucleotides not matched to a gene: 9. CDR3 length: 14 amino acids. Germline V gene data show CDR1 as MNHEY and CDR2 as SVGAGI.

The rearrangement joins TRBV7-8 to TRBJ1-5, with 9 bases lining up with TRBD1. Germline V gene lookup returns CDR1 SGHVS and CDR2 FQNEAQ. The CDR3 is 14 amino acids. With 6 bases clipped from V and 4 bases from J, the junction kept 4 bases outside the gene matches. The CDR3 DNA is TGTGCCAGCAGACGGACAGGGGCTAATCAGCCCCAGCATTTT. Protein product: CASRRTGANQPQHF.

This chain uses TRBV5-4 with TRBJ2-5; 9 bases line up with TRBD2. The J segment lost 3 bases and the V segment lost 4 bases, leaving 7 bases of the junction unmatched. Germline V gives CDR1 SGHNT, CDR2 YYREEE (reference sequence). The CDR3 extends over 15 amino acids. This CDR3 is CASSARASGEETQYF. CDR3 in DNA: TGTGCCAGCAGCGCTAGGGCTAGCGGGGAAGAGACCCAGTACTTC. The variable domain in full, completed from reference TRBV5-4 and TRBJ2-5, reads ETGVTQSPTHLIKTRGQQVTLRCSSQSGHNTVSWYQQALGQGPQFIFQYYREEENGRGNFPPRFSGLQFPNYSSELNVNALELDDSALYLCASSARASGEETQYFGPGTRLLVL.

This clone was found a few times. The sample contains more than one DNA sequence encoding this CDR3. V and J are TRBV29-1 and TRBJ1-5; maybe TRBD1 (6 bases). The CDR3 totals 13 residues. Germline V gene lookup returns CDR1 SQVTM and CDR2 ANQGSEA. V lost 5 bases and J lost 3, with 11 bases in between. For the CDR3, the DNA is TGCAGCGTTTTAGGACAGTCCAATCAGCCCCAGCATTTT. This sequence encodes CSVLGQSNQPQHF.

V usage is TRBV2 and J usage is TRBJ2-3, with 8 positions matching TRBD1. Trimming at V came to 2 bases and at J to 5 bases, leaving 6 bases not matched to a gene. Germline assignment: CDR1 SNHLY and CDR2 FYNNEI. The CDR3 sequence is 15 residues long. The chain's CDR3 is CASSELDRAKDTQYF. The CDR3 nucleotides read TGTGCCAGCAGTGAACTGGACAGGGCAAAAGATACGCAGTATTTT.

V gene TRBV24-1 combines with J gene TRBJ1-1, with D unresolved. Germline-derived CDR1 and CDR2 are KGHDR and SFDVKD. Between the trimmed V and J ends, which lost 2 bases and 10 bases, there was a span of 13 bases. This CDR3 is 13 amino acids long. This CDR3 reads CATSDSRLGRAFF. For the CDR3, the DNA is TGTGCCACCAGTGATTCACGTCTAGGCAGAGCTTTCTTT.

The V gene is TRBV7-8, the J gene TRBJ1-3; perhaps TRBD1 as D (5 bases). Germline V gene lookup returns CDR1 SGHVS and CDR2 FQNEAQ. The CDR3 is 17 residues long. Trimming pared 5 bases from V and 1 base from J, leaving 18 bases between. For the CDR3, the DNA is TGTGCCAGCAGCCCCTTCACAGGTTTTCGGTCTGGAAACACCATATATTTT. Translating it yields CASSPFTGFRSGNTIYF.

The gene calls are TRBV3-1 (or the pseudogene TRBV3-2) and TRBJ1-1; D possibly corresponds to TRBD1 (6 bases). V lost 0 bases and J 4 bases, leaving 12 bases between the germline ends. CDR3 length equals 15 residues. Germline loops: CDR1 LGHDT, CDR2 YNNKEL (reference sequence). The CDR3 region has the DNA TGTGCCAGCAGCCAAGAGTCACTCAGGGGCACTGAAGCTTTCTTT. This codes for CASSQESLRGTEAFF.

The rearrangement uses TRBV9 and TRBJ1-1; TRBD1 agrees at 10 bases. This CDR3 contains 14 residues. The junction had 5 bases not matched to a gene; V was cut back by 4 bases and J by 5 bases. Germline V gene sequence: CDR1 SGDLS, CDR2 YYNGEE. This CDR3 reads CASSLGQGRTEAFF. The CDR3 DNA is TGTGCCAGCAGCTTGGGACAGGGGCGGACTGAAGCTTTCTTT.

This chain joins TRBV3-1 (or the pseudogene TRBV3-2) and TRBJ2-5; the match to TRBD2 covers 9 bases. The germline V gene encodes CDR1 LGHDT and CDR2 YNNKEL (reference sequence). The CDR3 consists of 16 residues. The V gene end was trimmed by 4 bases and the J gene end by 0 bases; junction bases not matched to a gene: 6. CDR3 loop: CASSRRGGIHQETQYF. CDR3 sequence (DNA): TGTGCCAGCAGCCGGCGGGGGGGCATCCACCAAGAGACCCAGTACTTC.

The V call is TRBV7-9, the J call TRBJ1-4; perhaps TRBD1 as D (5 bases). The CDR3 extends over 14 amino acids. V lost 1 base, J lost 8 bases, and 11 bases lay in between. Germline CDR1 reads SEHNR; CDR2 reads FQNEAQ (reference sequence). The DNA of the CDR3 is TGTGCCAGCAGCTTAGAAGGGGATCGGGAAAAACTGTTTTTT. Its protein product is CASSLEGDREKLFF.

This sequence joins TRBV2 and TRBJ1-2; TRBD1 might be the D (6 bases). Between the trimmed V and J ends, which lost 6 bases and 2 bases, there was a span of 10 bases. Germline V lookup: CDR1 SNHLY, CDR2 FYNNEI. This CDR3 region has 13 residues. The DNA of the CDR3 is TGTGCCAGCAGGTCGGGACAAAACTATGGCTACACCTTC. This codes for CASRSGQNYGYTF.

V is TRBV5-1 and J is TRBJ1-2; possible D gene TRBD1, 6 bases. Germline values: CDR1 SGHRS, CDR2 YFSETQ. V gave up 2 bases and J gave up 2 bases, with 7 bases separating them. The CDR3 is made up of 13 amino acids. CDR3 bases: TGCGCCAGCAGCTTCGACAGGAACTATGGCTACACCTTC. Translation: CASSFDRNYGYTF.

The rearrangement joins TRBV7-9 to TRBJ2-7, with TRBD1 matching over 9 bases. In germline, CDR1 is SEHNR, CDR2 FQNEAQ (reference sequence). The CDR3 is 16 residues long. The trim removed 3 bases at V and 5 bases at J, leaving 11 bases unmatched. The CDR3, as DNA: TGTGCCAGCAGCTTTTTGGGGGGACAGGGCGACCACGAGCAGTACTTC. Translating it yields CASSFLGGQGDHEQYF.

The table lists this clone with a count of one. CDR3 DNA sequence: TGTGCCAGCAGCTTAGTGGGGCAGGGGCTTGGCTACACCTTC. Its protein product is CASSLVGQGLGYTF. This sequence joins TRBV7-2 and TRBJ1-2, with D possibly being TRBD1 (6 bases). The CDR3 consists of 14 residues. The germline V gene has CDR1 SGHTA and CDR2 FQGNSA. The V end lost 1 base, the J end lost 7 bases, and 13 bases lay between the germline ends.

V usage is TRBV4-2 and J usage is TRBJ1-2, with a weak D call TRBD1 (5 bases). The V gene lost 1 base and the J gene lost 8 bases, with 11 bases spanning the gap. The germline CDR1 and CDR2 sequences are LGHNA and YNFKEQ. CDR3 size: 13 residues. The CDR3 sequence: CASSQGAGRGYTF. DNA for the CDR3: TGTGCCAGCAGCCAAGGGGCAGGGCGGGGCTACACCTTC.

The chain uses TRBV5-1 and TRBJ2-5; TRBD1 aligns across 8 bases. CDR1 is SGHRS, CDR2 YFSETQ, per germline. This CDR3 contains 14 residues. After removal of 0 bases from V and 8 bases from J, the junction contained 6 bases not matched to a gene. The CDR3 coding sequence is TGCGCCAGCAGCTTGGAAGGACAGGGATCAACCCAGTACTTC. Amino acid sequence: CASSLEGQGSTQYF. The full variable domain, rest sourced from reference TRBV5-1 and TRBJ2-5, is KAGVTQTPRYLIKTRGQQVTLSCSPISGHRSVSWYQQTPGQGLQFLFEYFSETQRNKGNFPGRFSGRQFSNSRSEMNVSTLELGDSALYLCASSLEGQGSTQYFGPGTRLLVL.

The chain combines TRBV6-5 with TRBJ1-1; D is possibly TRBD1 (6 bases). The ends were cut back, 6 bases at V and 4 bases at J, with 18 bases in the middle. In germline, CDR1 is MNHEY, CDR2 SVGAGI. The CDR3 covers 15 residues. CDR3 nucleotide sequence: TGTGCCAGCAGGAGAGCTAAGACGGACAGCACTGAAGCTTTCTTT. It specifies CASRRAKTDSTEAFF.

This clone was recorded only once. This CDR3 is also generated by other DNA sequences in the sample. V gene TRBV6-5 combines with J gene TRBJ1-5, with TRBD1 identical over 7 bases. The CDR3 totals 14 residues. J gave up 5 bases and V 0 bases, and 1 base lay outside the gene matches. CDR1 is MNHEY, CDR2 SVGAGI, per germline. In DNA form, the CDR3 reads TGTGCCAGCAGTTACTCCAGGGGGGATCAGCCCCAGCATTTT. Its protein is CASSYSRGDQPQHF.

The J gene is TRBJ2-7, the V gene TRBV6-5, with 7 nucleotides matching TRBD1. The CDR3 extends over 15 amino acids. The germline CDR1 and CDR2 sequences are MNHEY and SVGAGI. The junction had 11 bases not matched to a gene; V was cut back by 6 bases and J by 3 bases. The CDR3 loop reads CASRLGTAYYYEQYF. CDR3 DNA sequence: TGTGCCAGCAGACTTGGGACAGCCTACTACTACGAGCAGTACTTC.

J is TRBJ1-5 and V is TRBV18, with TRBD1 identical over 8 bases. The CDR3 is made up of 15 amino acids. The germline CDR1 and CDR2 sequences are KGHSH and LQKENI. The junction had 2 bases not matched to a gene; V was cut back by 4 bases and J by 0 bases. The CDR3 loop reads CASSLGTGSNQPQHF. CDR3 bases: TGTGCCAGCTCACTCGGGACAGGTAGCAATCAGCCCCAGCATTTT.

The chain recombines TRBV18 with TRBJ2-3; the D gene is possibly TRBD2 (5 bases). Trimming took off 3 bases at V and 1 base at J, with 8 bases between the two ends. The CDR3 is made up of 14 amino acids. Germline V gene sequence: CDR1 KGHSH, CDR2 LQKENI. This chain's CDR3 is CASSPRRGTDTQYF. CDR3 in DNA: TGTGCCAGCTCACCCCGGCGGGGCACAGATACGCAGTATTTT.

The chain joins TRBV5-4 to TRBJ1-2; 9 bases match TRBD1. The CDR3 sequence is 15 residues long. In germline, CDR1 is SGHNT, CDR2 YYREEE (reference sequence). After removal of 3 bases from V and 2 bases from J, the junction contained 5 bases not matched to a gene. CDR3 amino acids: CASSSSGTGNYGYTF. The CDR3 DNA is TGTGCCAGCAGCTCGTCTGGGACAGGGAACTATGGCTACACCTTC.

CDR3 bases: TGTGCCAGCAGGCTAGCGGGGGGCCGTACCAATGAGCAGTTCTTC. Translated, it gives CASRLAGGRTNEQFF. The chain carries TRBV6-5 and TRBJ2-1; 11 nucleotides match TRBD2. V lost 6 bases and J lost 6; bases outside the gene matches: 7. Germline CDR1 is MNHEY and CDR2 is SVGAGI. The CDR3 is 15 amino acids.

The rearrangement joins TRBV6-5 to TRBJ2-7; possible D gene TRBD2, 7 bases. Between the trimmed V and J ends, which lost 8 bases and 5 bases, there was a span of 16 bases. The CDR3 is made up of 13 amino acids. Germline assignment: CDR1 MNHEY and CDR2 SVGAGI. The CDR3 loop is CASLWGGIDEQYF. CDR3 sequence (DNA): TGTGCCAGCCTGTGGGGGGGCATCGACGAGCAGTACTTC.

The chain uses TRBV16 and TRBJ1-4, with D hard to call. V lost 4 bases and J 0 bases, leaving 9 bases between the germline ends. The germline V gene has CDR1 KGHSY and CDR2 FQNENV. This CDR3 has 15 residues. Here the CDR3 DNA reads TGTGCCAGCAGCCCCGCCGGGGCAACTAATGAAAAACTGTTTTTT. Protein: CASSPAGATNEKLFF.